This T cell receptor beta chain was identified during a study of shared clonotypes between healthy human individuals. Study as a whole: The study used three CD4 naive, three CD4 memory, two CD8 naive and one CD8 memory plate per donor.

It was CD45RO-negative cells, positively selected for CCR7, that made up naive CD8 cells, with terminally differentiated effector memory CD45RA+ cells excluded. Measured with immunoSEQ multiplex PCR; TCRdb has only the in-frame clones, and not every one. The sample contains some 2,000,000 clones, approximately 94% of which appear only once. Sequencing used naive CD8+ T cells sorted from blood. The receptor was isolated from a man aged 18 to 29 in good health.

CDR3 sequence (DNA): TGCGCCAGCAGCCAAGGGACAGAACCCTACAATGAGCAGTTCTTC. The encoded protein is CASSQGTEPYNEQFF. The rearrangement uses TRBV4-1 and TRBJ2-1; tentatively, D is TRBD1 (6 bases). Germline assignment: CDR1 MGHRA and CDR2 YSYEKL. Deletions cut 1 base from V and 2 bases from J, with 9 bases between. The CDR3 totals 15 residues.